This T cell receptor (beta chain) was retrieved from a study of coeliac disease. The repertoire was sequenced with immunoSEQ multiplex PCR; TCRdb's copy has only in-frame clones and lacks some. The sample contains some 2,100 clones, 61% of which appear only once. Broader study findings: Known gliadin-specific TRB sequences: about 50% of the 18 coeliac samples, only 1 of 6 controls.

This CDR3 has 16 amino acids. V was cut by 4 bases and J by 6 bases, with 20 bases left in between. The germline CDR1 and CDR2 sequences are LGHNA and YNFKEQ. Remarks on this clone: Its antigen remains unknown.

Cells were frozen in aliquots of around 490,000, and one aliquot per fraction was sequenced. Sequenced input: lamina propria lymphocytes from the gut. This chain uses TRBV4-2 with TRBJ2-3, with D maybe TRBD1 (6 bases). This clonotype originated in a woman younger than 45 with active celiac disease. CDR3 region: CASSPTGQGMFDTQYF. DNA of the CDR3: TGTGCCAGCAGCCCTACAGGCCAGGGGATGTTCGATACGCAGTATTTT.